This T cell receptor beta chain was sequenced during a study of identical twins. This clonotype was recorded a few times. This CDR3 region has 15 residues. Germline-derived CDR1 and CDR2 are SEHNR and FQNEAQ (reference sequence). Trimming left V 1 base short and J 7 bases short, with 16 bases between. Via MiXCR, TCRdb re-called the 5' RACE reads, giving one row per CDR3 protein. The sample lists hundreds of thousands of distinct CDR3 sequences, roughly 20% occurring once. Another study also made use of these data, one on T cells expressing NK-cell markers. That paper notes: Several of the experiments relied on an anti-gamma-delta TCR antibody so that only alpha-beta TCR T cells were sorted. Dominant NKG2C+ clonotypes accounted for roughly 1.0-7.0% of CD8+ T cells in about six donors.

Input material: PBMCs. This sequence was found in a woman aged 18-29 years in good health. The rearrangement links TRBV7-9 to TRBJ1-1; D is ambiguous. CDR3 DNA sequence: TGTGCCAGCAGCTTAGAGGGAGACATTCGAGGTGAAGCTTTCTTT. It yields the protein CASSLEGDIRGEAFF. The full variable domain, its missing parts supplied by reference TRBV7-9 and TRBJ1-1, is DTGVSQNPRHKITKRGQNVTFRCDPISEHNRLYWYRQTLGQGPEFLTYFQNEAQLEKSRLLSDRFSAERPKGSFSTLEIQRTEQGDSAMYLCASSLEGDIRGEAFFGQGTRLTVV.